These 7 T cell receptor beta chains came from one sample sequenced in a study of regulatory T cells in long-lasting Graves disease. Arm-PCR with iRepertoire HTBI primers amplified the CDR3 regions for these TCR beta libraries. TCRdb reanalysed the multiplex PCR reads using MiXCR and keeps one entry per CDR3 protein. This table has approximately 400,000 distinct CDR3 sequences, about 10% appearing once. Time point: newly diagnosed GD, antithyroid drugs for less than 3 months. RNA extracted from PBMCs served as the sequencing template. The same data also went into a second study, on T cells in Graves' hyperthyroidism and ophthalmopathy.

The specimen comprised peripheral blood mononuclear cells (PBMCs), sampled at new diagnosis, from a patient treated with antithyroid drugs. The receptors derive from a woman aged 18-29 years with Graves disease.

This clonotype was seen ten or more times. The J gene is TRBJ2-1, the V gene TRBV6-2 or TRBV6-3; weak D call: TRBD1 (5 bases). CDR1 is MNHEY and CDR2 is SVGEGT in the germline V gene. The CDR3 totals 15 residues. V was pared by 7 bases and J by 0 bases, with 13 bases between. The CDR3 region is CASTQGPSSYNEQFF. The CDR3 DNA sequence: TGTGCCAGCACCCAGGGCCCTAGCTCCTACAATGAGCAGTTCTTC.

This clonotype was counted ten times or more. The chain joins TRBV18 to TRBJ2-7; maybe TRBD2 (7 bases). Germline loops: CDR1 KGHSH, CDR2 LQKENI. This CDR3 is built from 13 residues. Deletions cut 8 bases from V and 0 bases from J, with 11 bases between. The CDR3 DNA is TGTGCCAGCAGCGGGACAAGCTCCTACGAGCAGTACTTC. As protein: CASSGTSSYEQYF.

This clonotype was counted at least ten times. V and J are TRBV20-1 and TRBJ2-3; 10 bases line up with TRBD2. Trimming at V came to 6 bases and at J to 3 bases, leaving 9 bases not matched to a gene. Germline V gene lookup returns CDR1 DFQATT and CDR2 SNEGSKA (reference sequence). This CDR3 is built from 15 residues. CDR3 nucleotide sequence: TGCAGTGCCTTTGGGACTAGCGATCCTACAGATACGCAGTATTTT. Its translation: CSAFGTSDPTDTQYF.

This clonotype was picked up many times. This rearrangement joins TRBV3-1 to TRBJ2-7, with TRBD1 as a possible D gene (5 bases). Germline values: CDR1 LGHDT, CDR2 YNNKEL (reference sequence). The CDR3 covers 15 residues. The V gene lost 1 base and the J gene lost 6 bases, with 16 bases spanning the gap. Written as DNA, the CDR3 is TGTGCCAGCAGCCAAGTCACACACTCAAGGGGCGAGCAGTACTTC. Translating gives CASSQVTHSRGEQYF.

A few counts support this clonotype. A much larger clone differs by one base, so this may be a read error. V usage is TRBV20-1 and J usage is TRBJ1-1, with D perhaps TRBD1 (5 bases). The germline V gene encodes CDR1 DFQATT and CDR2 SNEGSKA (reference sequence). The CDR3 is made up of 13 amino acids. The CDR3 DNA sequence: TGCAATGCTAGAGCCCCGGGGGGAGCGGACGCTTTCTTT. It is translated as CNARAPGGADAFF.

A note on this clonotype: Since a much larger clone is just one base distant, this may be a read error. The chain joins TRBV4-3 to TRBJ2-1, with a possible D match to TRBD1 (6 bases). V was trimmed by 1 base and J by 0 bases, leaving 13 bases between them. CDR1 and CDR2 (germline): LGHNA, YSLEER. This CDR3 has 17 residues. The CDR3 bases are TGCGCCAGCAGCCAAGGTGTGGGGGCGGCCTCCTACAATGAGCAGTTCTTC. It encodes CASSQGVGAASYNEQFF.

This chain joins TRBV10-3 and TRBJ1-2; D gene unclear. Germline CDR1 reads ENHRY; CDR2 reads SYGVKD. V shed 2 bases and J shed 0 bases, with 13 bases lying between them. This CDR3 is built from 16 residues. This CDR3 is CAISEPYGTANYGYTF. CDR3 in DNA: TGTGCCATCAGTGAGCCCTATGGTACAGCTAACTATGGCTACACCTTC.